This T cell receptor beta chain was retrieved from a study of T cells after yellow fever vaccination. This clonotype was seen many times. In germline, CDR1 is SGHTA, CDR2 FQGNSA. This CDR3 is 15 amino acids long. Losses at the gene ends were 1 base for V and 10 bases for J; bases not matched to a gene: 9. TCRdb re-called the 5' RACE reads through MiXCR, storing one row per CDR3 protein. The table has about 69,000 distinct CDR3 sequences, around 6.2% seen once; the top ten hold 2.2%. This TCR was recovered from a man aged 18 to 30 who received the YFV17D yellow fever vaccine. The chain carries TRBV7-2 and TRBJ1-4; 7 nucleotides line up with TRBD1. The specimen comprised CD4+ T cells sorted from PBMCs, sampled less than 16 days after the first yellow fever vaccination. CDR3 bases: TGTGCCAGCAGCTTAGAGGACTCGGGACAGACAAAACTGTTTTTT. Residues: CASSLEDSGQTKLFF.